This TCR beta chain was recorded in a study of T cells in Graves' hyperthyroidism and ophthalmopathy. Overall study context: Blood was drawn when the patient was first diagnosed and still untreated.

Amplification yielded TCR beta CDR3 regions, with RNA transcripts as the source. The HTBI primer set drove a first-round RT-PCR of the TCR CDR3. TCRdb reprocessed the multiplex PCR reads via MiXCR and lists one record per CDR3 protein. There are approximately 380,000 distinct CDR3 sequences in the sample; about 19% occur only once, and approximately 4% lies in the top ten. The PBMCs were sourced from fresh peripheral blood (approximately 9.6 ml). This clonotype was picked up many times. The CDR3 has 14 amino acids. Germline loops: CDR1 SGHTA, CDR2 FQGTGA. V lost 5 bases, J lost 8 bases, and 6 bases stayed unmatched.

This chain links TRBV7-3 with TRBJ1-2, with 12 bases matching TRBD1. This sequence originates from a woman aged 18-29 years with Graves' hyperthyroidism. Sequenced input: blood. This CDR3 reads CASSRDRGQGGYTF. The DNA of the CDR3 is TGTGCCAGCAGCCGGGACAGGGGGCAAGGCGGCTACACCTTC.